Below, one T cell receptor (beta chain) is given with its context. This specimen comes from a study of cytomegalovirus exposure and HLA in healthy donors. The V gene's germline CDR1 is ENHRY and CDR2 SYGVKD. The trim removed 2 bases at V and 0 bases at J, leaving 10 bases unmatched. This CDR3 region has 20 residues. The PCR made use of 60 Vbeta and 13 Jbeta primers. This table comes from immunoSEQ multiplex PCR, and its TCRdb copy is limited to in-frame clones, with some not included. The table records under 120,000 clones, about 80% of them present only once. The rearrangement joins TRBV10-3 to TRBJ2-1, with 13 bases lining up with TRBD2. This TCR derives from a middle-aged man in good health and CMV-seropositive. Input material: PBMCs. The CDR3 loop is CAISEPPGLAGAASYNEQFF. CDR3 nucleotide sequence: TGTGCCATCAGTGAGCCCCCAGGACTAGCGGGAGCTGCCTCCTACAATGAGCAGTTCTTC.